This T cell receptor beta chain was sequenced in a study of T-cell memory formation after mild COVID-19. The study's findings and limits: Contracting clones from day 15 to 85 had balanced CD4/CD8; later expanders favoured CD4+. In pre-infection memory, a portion of responding clones appeared, which suggested that cross-reactive memory joined. Still unconfirmed is whether the second-wave clones peaking on day 37 recognized SARS-CoV-2.

Only a few counts were recorded for this clonotype. The antigen is not known. The CDR3 spans 15 residues. Germline loops: CDR1 SEHNR, CDR2 FQNEAQ (reference sequence). V dropped 4 bases and J dropped 0 bases, with 11 bases sitting between them. TCRdb re-called the 5' RACE reads through MiXCR, storing one row per CDR3 protein. The sample carries more than 110,000 distinct CDR3 sequences, roughly a quarter recorded once. Sequencing was performed on PBMCs or a T cell subset sorted from them (not recorded which). The TCR was taken from an adult woman who had mild COVID-19 (a few samples of this study predate the infection). Cell type and time point are not known. The chain joins TRBV7-9 to TRBJ2-3; D might be TRBD2 (6 bases). In DNA, the CDR3 is TGTGCCAGCAGCTCCTGGGGGGATAGCACAGATACGCAGTATTTT. Its translation: CASSSWGDSTDTQYF.